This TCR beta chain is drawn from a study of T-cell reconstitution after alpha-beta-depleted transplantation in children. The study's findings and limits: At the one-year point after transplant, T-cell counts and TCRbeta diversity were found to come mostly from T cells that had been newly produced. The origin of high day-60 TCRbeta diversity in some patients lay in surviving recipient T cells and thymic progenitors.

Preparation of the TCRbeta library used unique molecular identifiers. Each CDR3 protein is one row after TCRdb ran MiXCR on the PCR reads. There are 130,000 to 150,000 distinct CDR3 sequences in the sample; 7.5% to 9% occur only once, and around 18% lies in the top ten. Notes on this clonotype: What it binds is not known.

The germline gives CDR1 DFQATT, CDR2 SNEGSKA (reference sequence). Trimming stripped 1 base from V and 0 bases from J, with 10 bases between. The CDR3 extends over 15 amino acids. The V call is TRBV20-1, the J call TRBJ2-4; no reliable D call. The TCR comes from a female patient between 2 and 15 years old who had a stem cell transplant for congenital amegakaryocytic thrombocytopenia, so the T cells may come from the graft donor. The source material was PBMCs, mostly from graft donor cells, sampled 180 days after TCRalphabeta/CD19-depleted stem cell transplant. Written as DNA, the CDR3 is TGCAGTGCTAGAGCCGACGGTCTAGCCAAAAACATTCAGTACTTC. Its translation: CSARADGLAKNIQYF.